The present T cell receptor (beta chain) was sequenced within a study of blood T cells in healthy people across ages. CDR1 is SGHAT and CDR2 is FQNNGV in the germline V gene. The CDR3 spans 16 residues. Trimming cost V 5 bases and J 1 base; bases outside gene matches: 7. Findings and limits, study-wide: Age advanced and TCR beta diversity per million T cells fell, roughly linearly.

A note on this clonotype: Its antigen is still unknown.

PCR was performed a second time for about 7 to 11 cycles using a sample-barcoded 5' primer and a J-beta primer mix. From the 5' RACE reads, TCRdb called clonotypes with MiXCR, one entry per CDR3 protein. The table shows about 1.8 million distinct CDR3 sequences, with less than 50% occurring only once. The sequencing sample was made of blood. The chain joins TRBV11-2 to TRBJ2-3, with 9 nucleotides matching TRBD2. This TCR came from a woman aged 40 to 50 in good health. The CDR3 region has the DNA TGTGCCAGCAGCCTAAGGACTAGCGATGGCACAGATACGCAGTATTTT. Translating it yields CASSLRTSDGTDTQYF.